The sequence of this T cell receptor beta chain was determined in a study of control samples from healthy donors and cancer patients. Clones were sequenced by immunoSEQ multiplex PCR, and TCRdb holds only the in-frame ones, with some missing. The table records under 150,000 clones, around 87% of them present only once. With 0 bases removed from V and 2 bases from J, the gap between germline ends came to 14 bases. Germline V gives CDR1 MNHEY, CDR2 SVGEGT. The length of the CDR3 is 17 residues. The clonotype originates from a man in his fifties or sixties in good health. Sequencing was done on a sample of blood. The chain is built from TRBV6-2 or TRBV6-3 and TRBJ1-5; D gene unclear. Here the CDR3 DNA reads TGTGCCAGCAGTTACTCCGCCACGCAAGGAGGCAATCAGCCCCAGCATTTT. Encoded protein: CASSYSATQGGNQPQHF.